A selection of T cell receptor beta chains follows, all from one sample in a study of cytomegalovirus exposure and HLA in healthy donors. Assay: immunoSEQ multiplex PCR; the TCRdb copy retains only in-frame clones and omits some. The data contain 100,000 to 150,000 clones, roughly 80% of them seen just once; the ten biggest clones take up 0.95% to 1.5%. The sequencing sample was made of PBMCs. The receptors were gathered from a boy between 5 and 17 years old in good health and CMV-seronegative. Both conserved end residues are part of each CDR3. D genes are given only for firm matches. Clone size is shown for a subset of rows, as once, few, many or a class of expanded clone.

>-|-|TRBJ1-1|13|TRBV29-1
TGCAGCGTCGTTCCGGGGGAGAACACTGAAGCTTTCTTT
CSVVPGENTEAFF
>-|TRBD2|TRBJ2-5|15|TRBV30
TGTGCCTGGAGAGTAACTAGCGGGGGAATCGGGACCCAGTACTTC
CAWRVTSGGIGTQYF
>-|TRBD2|TRBJ2-7|16|TRBV30
TGTGCCTGGAGTGTATGGGGGACTAGCGGGAAGTACGAGCAGTACTTC
CAWSVWGTSGKYEQYF
>-|TRBD2|TRBJ2-7|16|TRBV7-9
TGTGCCAGCAGCTTAGTCGGGGCTAGCGGGAGTGCCGAGCAGTACTTC
CASSLVGASGSAEQYF
>-|-|TRBJ1-2|16|TRBV11-2
TGTGCCAGCAGCTTAGATCCATGGGGGCATAACTATGGCTACACCTTC
CASSLDPWGHNYGYTF
>-|-|TRBJ2-7|14|TRBV7-2
TGTGCCAGCAGCTTATCGGCCGGGGGTCTCGAGCAGTACTTC
CASSLSAGGLEQYF
>once|-|TRBJ2-7|13|TRBV4-3
TGCGCCAGCAGCCAAGATCGCCCGGGGGAGCAGTACTTC
CASSQDRPGEQYF
>-|TRBD1|TRBJ2-7|14|TRBV10-3
TGTGCCACCACCTTGGGACAGGGGACCTACGAGCAGTACTTC
CATTLGQGTYEQYF
>-|-|TRBJ2-1|14|TRBV2
TGTGCCAGCAGTACCATAGCGGCCTACAATGAGCAGTTCTTC
CASSTIAAYNEQFF
>-|-|TRBJ2-2|14|TRBV10-3
TGTGCCATCAGTGAAACGAAAGGGGCCGGGGAGCTGTTTTTT
CAISETKGAGELFF
>-|TRBD2|TRBJ2-1|18|TRBV5-4
TGTGCCAGCAGCATCCCTCCATGGACTAGCGGGAGTCCGAATGAGCAGTTCTTC
CASSIPPWTSGSPNEQFF
>-|-|TRBJ2-7|15|TRBV7-2
TGTGCCAGCAGCCCGACCCGGGATAGCGGCTACGAGCAGTACTTC
CASSPTRDSGYEQYF
>few|-|TRBJ1-2|12|TRBV29-1
TGCAGCGTTGAAAAACCCCTCGGGGGCTACACCTTC
CSVEKPLGGYTF
>-|TRBD1|TRBJ1-4|15|TRBV29-1
TGCAGCGTCGAGGATAGACAGGGTACTAATGAAAAACTGTTTTTT
CSVEDRQGTNEKLFF
>-|TRBD1|TRBJ1-3|19|TRBV7-9
TGTGCCAGCAGCAAACTTTCGCCGGGACAGGGGGACTCTGGAAACACCATATATTTT
CASSKLSPGQGDSGNTIYF
>-|-|TRBJ2-7|13|TRBV4-1
TGCGCCAGCAGCTTTGCGGGCTCCTACGAGCAGTACTTC
CASSFAGSYEQYF
>once|-|TRBJ2-7|13|TRBV13
TGTGCCAGCAGCTTTCCAGGGCCCTACGAGCAGTACTTC
CASSFPGPYEQYF
>-|TRBD1|TRBJ1-2|16|TRBV5-6
TGTGCCAGCAGCTTGGGGCCGGGACAGGGGGCCTATGGCTACACCTTC
CASSLGPGQGAYGYTF
>few|TRBD1|TRBJ2-5|14|TRBV5-6
TGTGCCAGCAGCCCCGGGACAGAGGGAGAGACCCAGTACTTC
CASSPGTEGETQYF
>-|-|TRBJ1-1|13|TRBV29-1
TGCAGCGTTGAAGGAGGATTCTCCGCTGAAGCTTTCTTT
CSVEGGFSAEAFF
>few|-|TRBJ1-2|15|TRBV5-4
TGTGCCAGCAGAGCAGGTTGGGGAGGGTTCTATGGCTACACCTTC
CASRAGWGGFYGYTF
>-|TRBD2|TRBJ2-1|14|TRBV14
TGTGCCAGCAGGCGGACTAGCGGCTACAATGAGCAGTTCTTC
CASRRTSGYNEQFF
>-|-|TRBJ1-2|13|TRBV7-2
TGTGCCAGCAGTTCACAGAATAACTATGGCTACACCTTC
CASSSQNNYGYTF
>-|-|TRBJ2-7|14|TRBV2
TGTGCCAGCAGTGTGCAGGGATCCTCCTACGAGCAGTACTTC
CASSVQGSSYEQYF
>once|-|TRBJ2-5|13|TRBV9
TGTGCCAGCAGCCCCGAGAACGGAGAGACCCAGTACTTC
CASSPENGETQYF
>-|TRBD1|TRBJ1-2|14|TRBV5-1
TGCGCCAGCAGCGGACAGGGCCCTGACTATGGCTACACCTTC
CASSGQGPDYGYTF
>-|-|TRBJ1-3|13|TRBV7-6
TGTGCCAGCAGCCTCCTTTCTGGAAACACCATATATTTT
CASSLLSGNTIYF
>-|TRBD2|TRBJ2-3|14|TRBV10-3
TGTGCCTGCCAGCGGGAGGGCCAGGGAGATACGCAGTATTTT
CACQREGQGDTQYF
>few|-|TRBJ2-6|15|TRBV27
TGTGCCAGCAGTTTCTCGAGCTCTGGGGCCAACGTCCTGACTTTC
CASSFSSSGANVLTF
>-|TRBD1|TRBJ2-1|15|TRBV11-2
TGTGCCAGCAGCCTAGGGAGGACAGGGATCAATGAGCAGTTCTTC
CASSLGRTGINEQFF
>-|-|TRBJ1-1|14|TRBV5-6
TGTGCCAGCAGCCGTGGTTGGGGGGACACTGAAGCTTTCTTT
CASSRGWGDTEAFF
>-|-|TRBJ1-2|16|TRBV19
TGTGCCAGTAGTATGGGTGGGACACCAACTAACTATGGCTACACCTTC
CASSMGGTPTNYGYTF
>-|TRBD2|TRBJ2-2|17|TRBV7-2
TGTGCCAGCAGCTCCGGCCCCTTCGGGAGGGTGGGCGGGGAGCTGTTTTTT
CASSSGPFGRVGGELFF
>-|-|TRBJ2-5|13|TRBV18
TGTGCCAGCTCACCGAAGGGGCAAGAGACCCAGTACTTC
CASSPKGQETQYF
>-|-|TRBJ2-7|17|TRBV15
TGTGCCACCAGCAGAGATATTGGGAGGGGGAAATCCTACGAGCAGTACTTC
CATSRDIGRGKSYEQYF
>-|-|TRBJ2-7|14|TRBV7-2
TGTGCCAGCAGCCTACGGAGTAAAGGCGGCGAGCAGTACTTC
CASSLRSKGGEQYF
>-|TRBD1|TRBJ2-6|16|TRBV30
TGTGCCTTTCAAGCCGGGACAGGGGCTGGGGCCAACGTCCTGACTTTC
CAFQAGTGAGANVLTF
>-|TRBD2|TRBJ2-7|13|TRBV7-9
TGTGCCAGCAGCTTAGAAGCGGGATGGGAGCAGTACTTC
CASSLEAGWEQYF
>-|TRBD2|TRBJ2-5|15|TRBV29-1
TGCAGCGTTGAAGGGACTAGCGGGACTCAAGAGACCCAGTACTTC
CSVEGTSGTQETQYF
>-|-|TRBJ2-5|14|TRBV11-2
TGTGCCAGCAGCTTAGTGCAGGGGGGAGAGACCCAGTACTTC
CASSLVQGGETQYF
>-|-|TRBJ2-1|15|TRBV29-1
TGCAGCGTTGAAGATTGGGTGGGAGTCCACAATGAGCAGTTCTTC
CSVEDWVGVHNEQFF
>few|-|TRBJ2-7|15|TRBV6-6
TGTGCCAGCAGTTACATGGCAGGGGATCGGTACGAGCAGTACTTC
CASSYMAGDRYEQYF